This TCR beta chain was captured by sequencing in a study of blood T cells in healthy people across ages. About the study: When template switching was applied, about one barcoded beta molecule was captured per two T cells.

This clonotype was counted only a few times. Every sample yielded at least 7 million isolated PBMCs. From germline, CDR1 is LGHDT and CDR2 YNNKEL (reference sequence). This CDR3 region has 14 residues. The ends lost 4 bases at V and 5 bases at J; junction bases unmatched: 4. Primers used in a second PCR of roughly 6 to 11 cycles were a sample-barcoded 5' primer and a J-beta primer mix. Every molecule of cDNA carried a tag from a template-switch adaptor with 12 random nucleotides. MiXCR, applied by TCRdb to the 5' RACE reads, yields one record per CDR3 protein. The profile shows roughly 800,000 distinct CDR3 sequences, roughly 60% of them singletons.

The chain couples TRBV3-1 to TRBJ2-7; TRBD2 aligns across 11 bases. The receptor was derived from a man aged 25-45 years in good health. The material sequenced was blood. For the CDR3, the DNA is TGTGCCAGCAGCCTAGCGGGAGGGCCCAACGAGCAGTACTTC. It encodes CASSLAGGPNEQYF.